This TCR beta chain was documented in a study of blood T cell repertoires in COVID-19. The wider study: PBMCs, B-cell-depleted T cells, or T cells provided the cDNA or gDNA that made up the material.

Assay used: immunoSEQ multiplex PCR; TCRdb lists only in-frame clones, some missing. The data contain 130,000 to 150,000 clones, over 85% of them singletons. CDR3 length: 13 residues. Sequencing was done on a sample of peripheral blood. The chain uses TRBV21-1 and TRBJ2-1; the table's D call TRBD1 went unverified against the DNA. TRBV21-1 is deemed a pseudogene. This sequence was found in a human donor in a cohort sampled during active COVID-19. CDR3 in amino acids: CASRPTGGSEQFF. The DNA for the CDR3 is TGTGCCAGCAGGCCTACAGGGGGCAGTGAGCAGTTCTTC.